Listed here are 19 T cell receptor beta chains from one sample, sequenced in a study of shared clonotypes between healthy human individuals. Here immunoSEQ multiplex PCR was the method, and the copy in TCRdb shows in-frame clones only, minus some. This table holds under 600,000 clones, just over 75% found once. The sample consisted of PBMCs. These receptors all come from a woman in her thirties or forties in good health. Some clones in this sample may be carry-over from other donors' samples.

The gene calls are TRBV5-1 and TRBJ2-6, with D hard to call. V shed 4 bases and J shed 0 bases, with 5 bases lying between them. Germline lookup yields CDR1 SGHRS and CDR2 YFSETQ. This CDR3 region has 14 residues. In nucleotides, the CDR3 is TGCGCCAGCAGCGTCTCCTCTGGGGCCAACGTCCTGACTTTC. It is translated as CASSVSSGANVLTF.

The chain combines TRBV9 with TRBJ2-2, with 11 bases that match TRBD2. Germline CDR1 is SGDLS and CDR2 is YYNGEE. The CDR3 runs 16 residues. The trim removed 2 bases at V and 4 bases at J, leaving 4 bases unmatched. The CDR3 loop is CASSVSLAGGTGELFF. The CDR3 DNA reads TGTGCCAGCAGCGTTAGTCTAGCGGGGGGCACCGGGGAGCTGTTTTTT.

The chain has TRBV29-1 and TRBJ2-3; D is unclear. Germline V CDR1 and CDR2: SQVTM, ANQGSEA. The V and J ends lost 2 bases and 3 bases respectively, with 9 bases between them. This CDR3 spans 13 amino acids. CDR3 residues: CSVERGGTDTQYF. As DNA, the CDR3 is TGCAGCGTTGAAAGAGGTGGGACAGATACGCAGTATTTT.

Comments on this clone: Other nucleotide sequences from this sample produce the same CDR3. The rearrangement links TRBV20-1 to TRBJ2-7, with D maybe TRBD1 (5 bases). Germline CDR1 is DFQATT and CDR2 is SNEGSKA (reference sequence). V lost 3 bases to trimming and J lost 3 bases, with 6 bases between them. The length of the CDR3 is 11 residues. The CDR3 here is CSASQGYEQYF. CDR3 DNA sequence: TGCAGTGCTAGCCAGGGCTACGAGCAGTACTTC.

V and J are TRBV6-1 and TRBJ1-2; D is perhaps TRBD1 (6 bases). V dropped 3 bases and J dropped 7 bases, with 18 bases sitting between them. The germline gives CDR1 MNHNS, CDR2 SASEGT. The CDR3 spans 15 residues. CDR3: CASSDPGRGLVGYTF. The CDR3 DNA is TGTGCCAGCAGTGACCCCGGACGGGGGCTGGTTGGCTACACCTTC.

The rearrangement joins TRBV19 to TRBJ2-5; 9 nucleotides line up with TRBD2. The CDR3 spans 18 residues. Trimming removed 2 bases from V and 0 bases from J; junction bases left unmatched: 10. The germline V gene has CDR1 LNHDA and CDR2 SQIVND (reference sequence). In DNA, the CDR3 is TGTGCCAGTAGTATATATCCTGGGCTAGCGGGAAACCAAGAGACCCAGTACTTC. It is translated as CASSIYPGLAGNQETQYF.

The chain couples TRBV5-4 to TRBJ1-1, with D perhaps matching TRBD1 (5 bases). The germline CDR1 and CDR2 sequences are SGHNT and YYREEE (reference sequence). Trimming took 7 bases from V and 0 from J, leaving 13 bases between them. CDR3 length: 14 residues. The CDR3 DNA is TGTGCCAGCGACCGTGGGGGGGTGAACACTGAAGCTTTCTTT. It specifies CASDRGGVNTEAFF.

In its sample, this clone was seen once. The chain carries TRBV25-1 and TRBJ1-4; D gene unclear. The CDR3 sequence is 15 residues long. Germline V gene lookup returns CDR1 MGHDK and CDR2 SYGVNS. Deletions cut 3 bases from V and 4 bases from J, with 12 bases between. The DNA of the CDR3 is TGTGCCAGCAGTGACGAGCCCGCTTTTAATGAAAAACTGTTTTTT. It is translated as CASSDEPAFNEKLFF.

CDR3 DNA sequence: TGTGCCAGCAGCTTACTACTGGACAGGGAAGAGACCCAGTACTTC. It codes for CASSLLLDREETQYF. V and J are TRBV5-6 and TRBJ2-5; 8 bases fit TRBD1. V dropped 2 bases and J dropped 3; count of bases not matched to a gene: 6. The CDR3 sequence is 15 residues long. The germline CDR1 and CDR2 sequences are SGHDT and YYEEEE. Supplemented by reference TRBV5-6 and TRBJ2-5, the full variable domain reads DAGVTQSPTHLIKTRGQQVTLRCSPKSGHDTVSWYQQALGQGPQFIFQYYEEEERQRGNFPDRFSGHQFPNYSSELNVNALLLGDSALYLCASSLLLDREETQYFGPGTRLLVL.

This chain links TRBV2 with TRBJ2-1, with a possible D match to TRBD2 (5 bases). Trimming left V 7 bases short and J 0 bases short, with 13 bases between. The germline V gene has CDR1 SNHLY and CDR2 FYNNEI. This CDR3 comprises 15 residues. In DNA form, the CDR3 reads TGTGCCAGCACCCTGGACTTTAGCTCCTACAATGAGCAGTTCTTC. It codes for CASTLDFSSYNEQFF. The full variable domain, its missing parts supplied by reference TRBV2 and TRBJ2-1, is EPEVTQTPSHQVTQMGQEVILRCVPISNHLYFYWYRQILGQKVEFLVSFYNNEISEKSEIFDDQFSVERPDGSNFTLKIRSTKLEDSAMYFCASTLDFSSYNEQFFGPGTRLTVL.

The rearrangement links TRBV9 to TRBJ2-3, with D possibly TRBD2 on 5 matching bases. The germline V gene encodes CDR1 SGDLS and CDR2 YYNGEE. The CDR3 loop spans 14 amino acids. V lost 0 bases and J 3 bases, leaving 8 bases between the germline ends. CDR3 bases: TGTGCCAGCAGCGTAGGAGCGGCAACAGATACGCAGTATTTT. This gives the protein CASSVGAATDTQYF. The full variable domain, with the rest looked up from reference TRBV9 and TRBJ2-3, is DSGVTQTPKHLITATGQRVTLRCSPRSGDLSVYWYQQSLDQGLQFLIQYYNGEERAKGNILERFSAQQFPDLHSELNLSSLELGDSALYFCASSVGAATDTQYFGPGTRLTVL.

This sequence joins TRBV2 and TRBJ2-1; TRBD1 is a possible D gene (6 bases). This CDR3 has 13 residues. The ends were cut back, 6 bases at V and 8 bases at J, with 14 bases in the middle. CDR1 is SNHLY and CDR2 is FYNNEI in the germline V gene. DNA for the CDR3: TGTGCCAGCAGCGGATACAGGGTCCATGAGCAGTTCTTC. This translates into CASSGYRVHEQFF.

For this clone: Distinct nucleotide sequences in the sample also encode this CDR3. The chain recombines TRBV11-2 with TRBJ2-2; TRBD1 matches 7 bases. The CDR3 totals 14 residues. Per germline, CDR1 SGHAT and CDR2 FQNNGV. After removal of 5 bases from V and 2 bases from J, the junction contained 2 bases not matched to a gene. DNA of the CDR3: TGTGCCAGCAGCCGGGACAGAAACACCGGGGAGCTGTTTTTT. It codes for CASSRDRNTGELFF.

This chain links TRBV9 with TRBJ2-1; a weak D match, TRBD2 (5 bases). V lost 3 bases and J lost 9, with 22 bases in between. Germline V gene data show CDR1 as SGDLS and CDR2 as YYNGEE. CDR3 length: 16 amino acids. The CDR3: CASSGEVDWRGREQFF. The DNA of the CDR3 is TGTGCCAGCAGCGGAGAGGTGGACTGGAGAGGGCGTGAGCAGTTCTTC.

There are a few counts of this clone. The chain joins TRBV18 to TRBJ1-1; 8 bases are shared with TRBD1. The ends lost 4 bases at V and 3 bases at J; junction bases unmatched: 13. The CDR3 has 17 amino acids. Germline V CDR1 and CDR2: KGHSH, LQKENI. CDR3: CASSLRPQGVRDTEAFF. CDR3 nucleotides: TGTGCCAGCTCACTGCGCCCACAGGGGGTGAGAGACACTGAAGCTTTCTTT.

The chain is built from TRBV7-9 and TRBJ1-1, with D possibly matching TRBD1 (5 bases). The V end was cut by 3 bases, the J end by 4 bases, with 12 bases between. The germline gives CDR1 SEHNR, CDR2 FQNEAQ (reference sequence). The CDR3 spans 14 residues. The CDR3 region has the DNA TGTGCCAGCAGCTTCTCAGGGAGGACCACTGAAGCTTTCTTT. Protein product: CASSFSGRTTEAFF.

CDR3 DNA sequence: TGTGCCACCAGCAGAGGGGGAAAATGGCGGTTCTTC. This codes for CATSRGGKWRFF. The rearrangement uses TRBV15 and TRBJ2-1; no clear D. V lost 1 base and J lost 15, with 13 bases in between. CDR1 is LNHNV, CDR2 YYDKDF, per germline (reference sequence). This CDR3 contains 12 residues.

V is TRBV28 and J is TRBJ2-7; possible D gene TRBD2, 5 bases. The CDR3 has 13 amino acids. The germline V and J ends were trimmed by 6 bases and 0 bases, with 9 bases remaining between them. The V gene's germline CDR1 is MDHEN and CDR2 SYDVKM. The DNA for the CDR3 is TGTGCCAGCAGAACGGGATTCTCCTACGAGCAGTACTTC. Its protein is CASRTGFSYEQYF.

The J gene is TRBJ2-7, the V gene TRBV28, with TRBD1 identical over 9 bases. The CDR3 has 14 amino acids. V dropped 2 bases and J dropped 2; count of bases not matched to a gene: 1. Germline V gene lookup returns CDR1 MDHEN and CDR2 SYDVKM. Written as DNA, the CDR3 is TGTGCCAGCAGTTTAGGGACAGGGCCCTACGAGCAGTACTTC. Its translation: CASSLGTGPYEQYF.